This entry features one T cell receptor beta chain sequence. Its antigen is currently unknown. From the RT-PCR reads, TCRdb called clonotypes with MiXCR, one entry per CDR3 protein. The sample has 530,000 or so distinct CDR3 sequences; roughly 25% are singletons. The data derive from a study of response to subunit inactivated influenza vaccine. The CDR3 runs 14 residues. V was pared by 0 bases and J by 3 bases, with 6 bases between. Germline V lookup: CDR1 SGHRS, CDR2 YFSETQ. Study-level results: The authors offered the suggestion that each seasonal influenza vaccination recruits few new T cells.

This chain joins TRBV5-1 and TRBJ1-4; D not certain. The receptor was isolated from a man aged 45-60 years who received an inactivated influenza vaccine. Sequences were derived from CD4+ T cells sorted from PBMCs, sampled approximately 5 days after vaccination. The CDR3 nucleotides are TGCGCCAGCAGCTTGGGGCGGCCTAATGAAAAACTGTTTTTT. This gives the protein CASSLGRPNEKLFF.